This T cell receptor (beta chain) was recorded in a study of blood T cell repertoires in COVID-19. As processed by the authors: Amplification of reference gene primers provided the estimated nucleated cell counts. Assay used: immunoSEQ multiplex PCR; TCRdb lists only in-frame clones, some missing. D and trimming come from the DNA, and the V and J calls and clone size come from that table. The table includes 250,000 or so clones, over 80% detected once. The CDR3 contains 15 residues. V shed 5 bases, J shed 7 bases, and the junction held 11 bases outside the gene matches. Germline V gives CDR1 SNHLY, CDR2 FYNNEI.

Material: peripheral blood. The clonotype comes from a woman in her fifties or sixties with active or convalescent COVID-19. The chain links TRBV2 to TRBJ2-1, with TRBD2 matching 7 bases. CDR3 protein: CASSPGLSLGNEQFF. In DNA form, the CDR3 reads TGTGCCAGCAGTCCGGGACTAAGCTTGGGGAATGAGCAGTTCTTC.